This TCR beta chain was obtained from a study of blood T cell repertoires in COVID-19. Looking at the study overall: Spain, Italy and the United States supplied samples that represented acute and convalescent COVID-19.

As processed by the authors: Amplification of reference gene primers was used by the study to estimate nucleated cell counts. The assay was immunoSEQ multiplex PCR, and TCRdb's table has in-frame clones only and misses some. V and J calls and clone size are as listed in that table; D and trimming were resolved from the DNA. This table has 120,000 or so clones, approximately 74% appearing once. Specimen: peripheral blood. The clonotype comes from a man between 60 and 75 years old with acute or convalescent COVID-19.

CDR3 in amino acids: CASSRATGPYEQYF. The CDR3 DNA is TGCGCCAGCAGCCGAGCGACAGGACCCTACGAGCAGTACTTC. This chain uses TRBV4-1 with TRBJ2-7, with TRBD1 as a possible D gene (6 bases). Germline CDR1 MGHRA, CDR2 YSYEKL. CDR3 length: 14 amino acids. V was cut by 4 bases and J by 2 bases, with 12 bases left in between.